The 26 T cell receptor beta chains listed next were all sequenced from one sample in a study of OX40 agonist ivuxolimab in advanced cancers. TCRdb's table, derived via immunoSEQ multiplex PCR, lists solely in-frame clones and lacks some. This sample has 55,000 to 60,000 clones, with approximately 75% found just once. This specimen was CD4+ or CD8+ T cells sorted from blood, taken in a trial of the OX40 agonist ivuxolimab. The receptors come from an adult with an advanced solid tumor such as melanoma, head and neck, liver or kidney cancer.

This clone was counted between two and nine times. The V gene is TRBV11-2, the J gene TRBJ2-1; TRBD2 agrees at 10 bases. Losses at the gene ends were 3 bases for V and 4 bases for J; bases not matched to a gene: 3. CDR3 size: 15 residues. Per the germline V gene, CDR1 is SGHAT and CDR2 is FQNNGV. CDR3: CASSFSGLAYNEQFF. The CDR3 nucleotides are TGTGCCAGCAGCTTTTCGGGACTAGCGTACAATGAGCAGTTCTTC.

The CDR3 reads CASRWQVNIGNSPLHF. The CDR3 coding sequence is TGTGCCAGCAGGTGGCAGGTAAACATTGGGAATTCACCCCTCCACTTT. The chain uses TRBV21-1 and TRBJ1-6; TRBD1, as called in the table, went unchecked against the DNA. TRBV21-1 is designated a pseudogene. The CDR3 covers 16 residues.

The CDR3 bases are TGTGCCACCAGCACTCGGACCACAGATACGCAGTATTTT. Its protein is CATSTRTTDTQYF. V gene TRBV15 combines with J gene TRBJ2-3, with D unclear. V was shortened by 4 bases and J by 2 bases, with 7 bases between the two germline ends. The germline gives CDR1 LNHNV, CDR2 YYDKDF (reference sequence). There are 13 residues in the CDR3.

The V and J genes are TRBV18 and TRBJ2-6; 7 positions agree with TRBD1. V shed 5 bases, J shed 2 bases, and the junction held 6 bases outside the gene matches. Germline loops: CDR1 KGHSH, CDR2 LQKENI. The CDR3 spans 16 residues. The CDR3 loop is CASSGDRVTGANVLTF. CDR3 nucleotide sequence: TGTGCCAGCTCAGGCGACAGGGTGACTGGGGCCAACGTCCTGACTTTC.

The chain recombines TRBV5-1 with TRBJ2-1; TRBD1 aligns across 8 bases. Germline V CDR1 and CDR2: SGHRS, YFSETQ. This CDR3 comprises 17 residues. The V and J ends lost 3 bases and 1 base, in that order; junction bases with no gene match: 9. CDR3 in amino acids: CASSSGQGIESYNEQFF. The CDR3 DNA is TGCGCCAGCAGCTCCGGACAGGGCATAGAATCCTACAATGAGCAGTTCTTC.

This clone was seen more than once but under ten times. The chain uses TRBV10-3 and TRBJ1-6, with 9 bases identical to TRBD1. CDR1 and CDR2 (germline): ENHRY, SYGVKD. CDR3 length: 13 residues. The V segment lost 6 bases and the J segment 10 bases; nucleotides outside the gene matches: 4. The CDR3 nucleotides are TGTGCCATCAGGGGGACAGGGATCTCACCCCTCCACTTT. Protein: CAIRGTGISPLHF.

The chain joins TRBV5-1 to TRBJ1-2; 8 positions agree with TRBD1. Germline loops: CDR1 SGHRS, CDR2 YFSETQ. This CDR3 contains 13 residues. Unmatched junction bases numbered 6, after V lost 5 bases and J lost 6 bases. Here the CDR3 DNA reads TGCGCCAGCAGGCCAGGGGGCGCGGATGGCTACACCTTC. It is translated as CASRPGGADGYTF.

This clone was seen just once. In DNA, the CDR3 is TGTGCCAGCAGCTACAGGGACATTCAGTACTTC. It specifies CASSYRDIQYF. The V gene is TRBV5-8, the J gene TRBJ2-4; the D gene is possibly TRBD1 (6 bases). There are 11 residues in the CDR3. Germline V CDR1 and CDR2: SGHTS, YDEGEE. Deletions cut 3 bases from V and 8 bases from J, with 6 bases between.

V and J are TRBV6-5 and TRBJ1-5; D call uncertain. The CDR3 loop spans 12 amino acids. V was pared by 2 bases and J by 9 bases, with 8 bases between. The germline gives CDR1 MNHEY, CDR2 SVGAGI. The CDR3 DNA sequence: TGTGCCAGCAGTTACGGGCGGCGGCCCCAGCATTTT. The encoded protein is CASSYGRRPQHF.

The genes are TRBV7-2 and TRBJ2-2, with unresolved D. Germline CDR1 SGHTA, CDR2 FQGNSA. The CDR3 has 16 amino acids. Trimming took off 1 base at V and 4 bases at J, with 13 bases between the two ends. CDR3 in amino acids: CASSLVGSYSTGELFF. CDR3 coding DNA: TGTGCCAGCAGCTTAGTGGGCAGTTATTCCACCGGGGAGCTGTTTTTT.

The J gene is TRBJ1-1, the V gene TRBV5-6; TRBD1 might be the D (5 bases). Trimming took 4 bases from V and 1 from J, leaving 8 bases between them. From germline, CDR1 is SGHDT and CDR2 YYEEEE. The CDR3 runs 13 residues. The DNA for the CDR3 is TGTGCCAGCAGCCCAACAGGGAACACTGAAGCTTTCTTT. Its translation is CASSPTGNTEAFF. The full variable domain, its missing parts supplied by reference TRBV5-6 and TRBJ1-1, is DAGVTQSPTHLIKTRGQQVTLRCSPKSGHDTVSWYQQALGQGPQFIFQYYEEEERQRGNFPDRFSGHQFPNYSSELNVNALLLGDSALYLCASSPTGNTEAFFGQGTRLTVV.

V usage is TRBV5-4 and J usage is TRBJ2-3, with D unclear. There are 14 residues in the CDR3. Trimming removed 1 base from V and 4 bases from J, with 10 bases in between. Germline CDR1 is SGHNT and CDR2 is YYREEE (reference sequence). CDR3 sequence: CASSLWALPDTQYF. The CDR3 coding sequence is TGTGCCAGCAGCTTGTGGGCGCTCCCAGATACGCAGTATTTT.

This rearrangement joins TRBV19 to TRBJ1-1, with D uncertain. The CDR3 runs 15 residues. Germline V CDR1 and CDR2: LNHDA, SQIVND (reference sequence). The V and J ends lost 4 bases and 6 bases respectively, with 18 bases between them. Written as DNA, the CDR3 is TGTGCCAGTAGTACAACACGGGCCCAGAGTGCTGAAGCTTTCTTT. Translation: CASSTTRAQSAEAFF.

The chain uses TRBV5-4 and TRBJ2-7, with 7 bases that match TRBD2. This CDR3 region has 13 residues. The ends lost 2 bases at V and 3 bases at J; junction bases unmatched: 2. Germline V gene data show CDR1 as SGHNT and CDR2 as YYREEE (reference sequence). CDR3 DNA sequence: TGTGCCAGCAGCTTAGGGACTAACTACGAGCAGTACTTC. It is translated as CASSLGTNYEQYF.

This clone has only one observation. V usage is TRBV2 and J usage is TRBJ1-1; 9 nucleotides align to TRBD1. Germline-derived CDR1 and CDR2 are SNHLY and FYNNEI. The length of the CDR3 is 15 residues. Trimming cost V 6 bases and J 0 bases; bases outside gene matches: 5. CDR3 in amino acids: CASRRTGALNTEAFF. Here the CDR3 DNA reads TGTGCCAGCAGACGGACAGGGGCCCTGAACACTGAAGCTTTCTTT.

The genes are TRBV27 and TRBJ2-7, with TRBD2 matching 11 bases. V lost 8 bases, J lost 1 base, and 10 bases stayed unmatched. This CDR3 is 16 amino acids long. In germline, CDR1 is MNHEY, CDR2 SMNVEV (reference sequence). The CDR3 region is CASAFWSSGGSYEQYF. Written as DNA, the CDR3 is TGTGCCAGCGCCTTCTGGTCTAGCGGGGGGTCCTACGAGCAGTACTTC.

J is TRBJ2-2 and V is TRBV18; tentatively, D is TRBD1 (6 bases). Germline loops: CDR1 KGHSH, CDR2 LQKENI. V was shortened by 4 bases and J by 5 bases, with 14 bases between the two germline ends. The CDR3 totals 15 residues. CDR3 amino acids: CASSLRQDTTGELFF. In DNA, the CDR3 is TGTGCCAGCTCACTCAGACAGGACACGACCGGGGAGCTGTTTTTT.

This chain joins TRBV7-2 and TRBJ2-3; TRBD2 aligns across 9 bases. Germline CDR1 SGHTA, CDR2 FQGNSA. The CDR3 runs to 15 residues. V shed 3 bases, J shed 2 bases, and the junction held 3 bases outside the gene matches. The CDR3 DNA is TGTGCCAGCAGCTTTCAGCGGGGGGACACAGATACGCAGTATTTT. Translated: CASSFQRGDTDTQYF.

This clone turned up a few times. This rearrangement joins TRBV5-6 to TRBJ2-4; D is possibly TRBD1 (7 bases). Trimming pared 7 bases from V and 0 bases from J, leaving 14 bases between. The CDR3 is made up of 15 amino acids. Germline CDR1 reads SGHDT; CDR2 reads YYEEEE. The CDR3 region is CASGSGGLAKNIQYF. As DNA, the CDR3 is TGTGCCAGCGGGTCAGGGGGACTAGCCAAAAACATTCAGTACTTC.

This clone came up a few times. The chain joins TRBV5-1 to TRBJ1-4; D perhaps matches TRBD1 (6 bases). The CDR3 is 16 amino acids. Trimming stripped 5 bases from V and 0 bases from J, with 14 bases between. Germline CDR1 is SGHRS and CDR2 is YFSETQ. The CDR3 loop reads CASRAGTLATNEKLFF. CDR3 DNA sequence: TGCGCCAGCAGAGCAGGGACACTTGCAACTAATGAAAAACTGTTTTTT.

This rearrangement joins TRBV5-6 to TRBJ1-2; D not certain. CDR3 length: 13 amino acids. V was cut by 6 bases and J by 4 bases, with 13 bases left in between. CDR1 and CDR2 from the germline V gene are SGHDT and YYEEEE. The CDR3 spells CASIKDDGYGYTF. DNA for the CDR3: TGTGCCAGCATCAAGGATGACGGCTATGGCTACACCTTC. Combining the CDR3 with reference TRBV5-6 and TRBJ1-2 gives the whole variable domain DAGVTQSPTHLIKTRGQQVTLRCSPKSGHDTVSWYQQALGQGPQFIFQYYEEEERQRGNFPDRFSGHQFPNYSSELNVNALLLGDSALYLCASIKDDGYGYTFGSGTRLTVV.

This chain uses TRBV9 with TRBJ1-2; tentatively, D is TRBD1 (5 bases). The CDR3 extends over 15 amino acids. Germline CDR1 is SGDLS and CDR2 is YYNGEE. Between the trimmed V and J ends, which lost 6 bases and 8 bases, there was a span of 23 bases. CDR3 sequence (DNA): TGTGCCAGCAACCCCTCCCGGGGGGGGAATAGCGGCTACACCTTC. Its protein product is CASNPSRGGNSGYTF.

The CDR3 loop is CASSEAFTGQGGGDTQYF. The CDR3 DNA is TGTGCCAGCAGTGAAGCCTTCACGGGACAGGGGGGAGGGGATACGCAGTATTTT. This chain connects TRBV25-1 to TRBJ2-3; TRBD1 matches at 11 bases. The CDR3 has 18 amino acids. Losses at the gene ends were 2 bases for V and 6 bases for J; bases not matched to a gene: 13. Germline V gives CDR1 MGHDK, CDR2 SYGVNS.

The genes are TRBV11-1 and TRBJ2-5; 10 bases align to TRBD1. Germline-derived CDR1 and CDR2 are SGHAT and FQDESV (reference sequence). The V segment lost 5 bases and the J segment 4 bases; nucleotides outside the gene matches: 1. The CDR3 is 13 amino acids. The CDR3 region has the DNA TGTGCCAGCAGCAGGGACAGGGGAGAGACCCAGTACTTC. It translates to CASSRDRGETQYF.

This clone was detected only once. The chain joins TRBV2 to TRBJ1-6, with 10 nucleotides matching TRBD1. Per the germline V gene, CDR1 is SNHLY and CDR2 is FYNNEI. CDR3 length: 20 residues. Losses at the gene ends were 6 bases for V and 0 bases for J; bases not matched to a gene: 14. The CDR3 protein is CASREGQGTSPGSYNSPLHF. CDR3 bases: TGTGCCAGCAGGGAGGGACAGGGGACCTCCCCGGGCTCCTATAATTCACCCCTCCACTTT.

The chain uses TRBV20-1 and TRBJ2-3; D remains ambiguous. In germline, CDR1 is DFQATT, CDR2 SNEGSKA (reference sequence). The CDR3 has 11 amino acids. V was clipped by 3 bases and J by 3 bases, with 4 bases between them. The chain's CDR3 is CSARFTDTQYF. The DNA of the CDR3 is TGCAGTGCTAGGTTTACAGATACGCAGTATTTT.